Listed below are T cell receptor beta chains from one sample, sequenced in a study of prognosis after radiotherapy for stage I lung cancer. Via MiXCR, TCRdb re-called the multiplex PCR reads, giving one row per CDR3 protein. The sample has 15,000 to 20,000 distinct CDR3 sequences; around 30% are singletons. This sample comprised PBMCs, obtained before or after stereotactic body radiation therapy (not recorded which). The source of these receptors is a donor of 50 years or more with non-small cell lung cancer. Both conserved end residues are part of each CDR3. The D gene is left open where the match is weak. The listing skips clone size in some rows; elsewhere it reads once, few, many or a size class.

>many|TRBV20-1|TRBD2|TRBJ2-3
CSADTSGSSDTQYF
TGCAGTGCTGATACTAGCGGGAGCTCAGATACGCAGTATTTT
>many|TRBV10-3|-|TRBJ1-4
CATQGVVGEKLFF
TGTGCCACCCAAGGGGTAGTTGGTGAAAAACTGTTTTTT
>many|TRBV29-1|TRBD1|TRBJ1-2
CSVADRDNYGYTF
TGCAGCGTGGCCGACAGGGACAACTATGGCTACACCTTC
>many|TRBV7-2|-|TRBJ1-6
CASSLEVSLTNSPLHF
TGTGCCAGCAGCTTAGAAGTCAGCCTCACTAATTCACCCCTCCACTTT
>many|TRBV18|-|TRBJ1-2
CASSPSGVEGYGYTF
TGTGCCAGCTCACCGTCCGGGGTTGAGGGGTATGGCTACACCTTC
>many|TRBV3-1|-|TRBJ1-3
CASSQVRGFGNTIYF
TGTGCCAGCAGCCAAGTCAGGGGCTTTGGAAACACCATATATTTT
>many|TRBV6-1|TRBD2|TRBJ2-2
CASSEGGSTGELFF
TGTGCCAGCAGTGAGGGCGGGAGTACCGGGGAGCTGTTTTTT
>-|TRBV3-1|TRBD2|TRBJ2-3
CASSHFSGGDTDTQYF
TGTGCCAGCAGCCACTTTAGCGGGGGGGACACAGATACGCAGTATTTT
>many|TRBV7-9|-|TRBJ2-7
CASSLAQGGLIAAQYF
TGTGCCAGCAGCTTAGCCCAGGGTGGTCTTATCGCCGCGCAGTACTTC
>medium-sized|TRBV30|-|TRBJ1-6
CAWSVRGDPHF
TGTGCCTGGAGTGTACGTGGCGATCCCCACTTT
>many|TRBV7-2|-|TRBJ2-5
CASTPVRGETQYF
TGTGCCAGCACCCCCGTGAGGGGGGAGACCCAGTACTTC
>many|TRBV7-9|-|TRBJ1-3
CASGNDRGASGNTIYF
TGTGCCAGCGGCAACGATCGGGGGGCCTCTGGAAACACCATATATTTT
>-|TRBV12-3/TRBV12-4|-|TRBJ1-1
CASSLIVGTEALF
TGTGCCAGCAGTTTGATTGTCGGGACGGAAGCTTTATTT
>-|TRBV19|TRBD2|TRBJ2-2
CASSPRLAGERCNTWELFF
TGTGCCAGTAGTCCGCGACTAGCGGGAGAGAGATGTAACACCTGGGAGCTGTTTTTT
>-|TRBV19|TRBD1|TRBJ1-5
CARQGWGQGALGNQPQHF
TGTGCCAGACAAGGATGGGGACAGGGAGCCCTAGGCAATCAGCCCCAGCATTTT
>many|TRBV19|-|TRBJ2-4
CASRGSVAENIQYF
TGTGCCAGTAGAGGGTCCGTTGCGGAAAACATTCAGTACTTC
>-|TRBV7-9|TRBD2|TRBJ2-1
CASSSLTSVGNDEQFF
TGTGCCAGCAGCTCCCTGACTAGCGTGGGGAATGATGAGCAGTTCTTC
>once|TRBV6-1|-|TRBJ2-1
CASKSGGVVEQFF
TGTGCCAGCAAGTCTGGCGGTGTAGTTGAGCAGTTCTTC
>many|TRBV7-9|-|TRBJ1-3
CASSLEGGLGNTIYF
TGTGCCAGCAGCTTGGAGGGGGGGCTTGGAAACACCATATATTTT
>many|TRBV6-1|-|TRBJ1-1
CASSEENRYPNTEAFF
TGTGCCAGCAGTGAAGAAAACAGGTACCCGAACACTGAAGCTTTCTTT
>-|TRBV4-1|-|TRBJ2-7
CASSQLHSDANSPLHF
TGCGCCAGCAGCCAACTTCACAGCGACGCAAATTCACCCCTCCACTTC
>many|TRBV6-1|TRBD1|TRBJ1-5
CATGTGFYQPQHF
TGTGCCACCGGGACAGGTTTTTATCAGCCCCAGCATTTT
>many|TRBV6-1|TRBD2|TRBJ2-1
CASNPSGNLYNEQFF
TGTGCCAGCAACCCTAGCGGGAACCTCTACAATGAGCAGTTCTTC
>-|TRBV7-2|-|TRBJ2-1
CASILAQYKAQFF
TGTGCCAGCATTTTAGCGCAATATAAGGCACAGTTCTTC
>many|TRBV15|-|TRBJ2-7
CATSRDPTVTQDEQYF
TGTGCCACCAGCAGAGATCCGACAGTTACCCAGGACGAGCAGTACTTC
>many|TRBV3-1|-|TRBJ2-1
CASSQDLRGLVGDEQFF
TGTGCCAGCAGCCAAGATCTTCGGGGGCTAGTGGGCGATGAGCAGTTCTTC
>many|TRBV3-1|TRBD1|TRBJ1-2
CASPSGGSGYTF
TGTGCCAGTCCATCAGGGGGCTCAGGCTACACCTTC
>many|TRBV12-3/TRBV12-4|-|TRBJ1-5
CASAGGVGNQPQHF
TGTGCCAGTGCGGGGGGGGTAGGAAATCAGCCCCAGCATTTT
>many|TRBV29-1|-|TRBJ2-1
CSVEEYNEQFF
TGCAGCGTTGAAGAGTACAATGAGCAGTTCTTC
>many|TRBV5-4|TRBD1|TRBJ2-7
CASSLVGQGIDEQYF
TGTGCCAGCAGCTTGGTAGGACAGGGGATAGACGAGCAGTACTTC
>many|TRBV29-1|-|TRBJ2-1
CSVVWGSGQFF
TGCAGCGTCGTGTGGGGGAGCGGGCAGTTCTTC
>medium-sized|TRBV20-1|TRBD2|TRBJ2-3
CSARLGGVSADTQYF
TGCAGTGCTAGATTGGGGGGGGTTTCGGCGGATACGCAGTATTTT
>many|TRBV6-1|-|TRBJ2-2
CASNSPTGELFF
TGTGCCAGCAATTCTCCCACCGGGGAGCTGTTTTTT
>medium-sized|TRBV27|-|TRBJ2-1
CASSLSMYSGLYNEQFF
TGTGCCAGCAGTTTATCGATGTACTCCGGGCTCTACAATGAGCAGTTCTTC
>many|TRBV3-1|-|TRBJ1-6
CASTEGPNNSPLHF
TGTGCCAGCACTGAGGGGCCAAATAATTCACCCCTCCACTTT
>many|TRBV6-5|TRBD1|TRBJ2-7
CASSYSQTGTGPYEQYF
TGTGCCAGCAGTTACTCGCAGACCGGGACAGGGCCCTACGAGCAGTACTTC
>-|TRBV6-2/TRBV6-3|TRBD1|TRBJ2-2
CASYTTGNTGEPFF
TGTGCCAGCTACACGACAGGGAACACCGGGGAGCCGTTTTTT
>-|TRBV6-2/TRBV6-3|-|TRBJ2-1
CASTSACDELFF
TGTGCCAGCACGAGCGCGTGCGATGAGCTGTTCTTC